A single sample is the source of the 30 T cell receptor beta chains below, sequenced in a study of blood T cell repertoires in COVID-19. Sequencing was performed with immunoSEQ multiplex PCR; in TCRdb, only in-frame clones are kept and a portion is missing. The sample lists some 60,000 clones; 90% were seen once. The sequencing input was peripheral blood. The receptors were sampled from a man aged 40-49 years with acute or convalescent COVID-19.

The rearrangement uses TRBV7-9 and TRBJ1-2, with 11 bases matching TRBD1. Germline CDR1 SEHNR, CDR2 FQNEAQ (reference sequence). J gave up 8 bases and V 1 base, and 6 bases lay outside the gene matches. CDR3 length: 15 amino acids. The CDR3 DNA follows: TGTGCCAGCAGCTTAGTGGGGACAGGGGGTTCCGGCTACACCTTC. The encoded protein is CASSLVGTGGSGYTF.

This chain connects TRBV5-4 to TRBJ2-5; D gene ambiguous. V lost 2 bases, J lost 1 base, and 9 bases lay in between. CDR1 SGHNT and CDR2 YYREEE come from the germline V gene (reference sequence). CDR3 length: 14 residues. The CDR3 loop is CASSFERAQETQYF. CDR3 nucleotides: TGTGCCAGCAGCTTCGAGCGTGCCCAAGAGACCCAGTACTTC.

The chain carries TRBV6-6 and TRBJ2-2; possible D gene TRBD2, 6 bases. Trimming removed 8 bases from V and 0 bases from J, with 13 bases in between. Germline lookup yields CDR1 MNHNY and CDR2 SVGAGI (reference sequence). The CDR3 consists of 15 residues. The CDR3, as DNA: TGTGCCAGCTACTACGGGAGCGCGAACACCGGGGAGCTGTTTTTT. It is translated as CASYYGSANTGELFF.

The J gene is TRBJ1-2, the V gene TRBV11-2; 8 nucleotides align to TRBD1. This CDR3 has 14 residues. The trim removed 6 bases at V and 8 bases at J, leaving 11 bases unmatched. The germline V gene has CDR1 SGHAT and CDR2 FQNNGV. The CDR3 reads CASSPTGTGEGYTF. The CDR3 coding sequence is TGTGCCAGCAGTCCGACGGGGACAGGTGAAGGCTACACCTTC.

V gene TRBV9 combines with J gene TRBJ2-3, with TRBD2 matching over 9 bases. Unmatched junction bases numbered 9, after V lost 4 bases and J lost 0 bases. The CDR3 has 17 amino acids. Germline V gene sequence: CDR1 SGDLS, CDR2 YYNGEE. The CDR3 bases are TGTGCCAGCAGCTCGGGGACTAGCACTTCTAGCACAGATACGCAGTATTTT. It translates to CASSSGTSTSSTDTQYF.

The chain carries TRBV19 and TRBJ1-6; no definite D call. Germline V gene sequence: CDR1 LNHDA, CDR2 SQIVND (reference sequence). V lost 3 bases, J lost 0 bases, and 9 bases lay in between. The CDR3 extends over 16 amino acids. Written as DNA, the CDR3 is TGTGCCAGTAGTATGCAGTGGAGCTCCTATAATTCACCCCTCCACTTT. Its translation: CASSMQWSSYNSPLHF.

This chain links TRBV25-1 with TRBJ2-1, with 10 positions matching TRBD2. The CDR3 spans 13 residues. V shed 3 bases, J shed 8 bases, and the junction held 1 base outside the gene matches. Germline values: CDR1 MGHDK, CDR2 SYGVNS. Here the CDR3 DNA reads TGTGCCAGCAGTGAGAGCGGGAGGGATGAGCAGTTCTTC. This sequence encodes CASSESGRDEQFF.

This clone was counted between two and nine times. This chain connects TRBV11-3 to TRBJ1-5, with D possibly matching TRBD1 (6 bases). This CDR3 has 13 amino acids. V was clipped by 2 bases and J by 7 bases, with 9 bases between them. Germline V CDR1 and CDR2: SGHNT, YENEEA. CDR3 DNA sequence: TGTGCCAGCAGCTTACGGGGGGGCCAGCCCCAGCATTTT. Translating gives CASSLRGGQPQHF.

The chain couples TRBV2 to TRBJ1-1; D might be TRBD1 (5 bases). Trimming removed 2 bases at V and 6 bases at J, with 13 bases between. CDR1 is SNHLY, CDR2 FYNNEI, per germline. The CDR3 covers 14 residues. CDR3 loop: CASSENRRGAEAFF. The CDR3, as DNA: TGTGCCAGCAGTGAAAACAGGAGGGGAGCTGAAGCTTTCTTT.

The genes are TRBV5-1 and TRBJ2-7; D perhaps matches TRBD2 (6 bases). Germline CDR1 and CDR2: SGHRS and YFSETQ. V was cut by 2 bases and J by 6 bases, with 15 bases left in between. CDR3 size: 14 residues. CDR3 nucleotides: TGCGCCAGCAGCTTAACAGGTTTGGGACTCGAGCAGTACTTC. Protein product: CASSLTGLGLEQYF.

This chain links TRBV19 with TRBJ2-1, with TRBD2 matching 12 bases. This CDR3 has 18 amino acids. Germline CDR1 reads LNHDA; CDR2 reads SQIVND (reference sequence). With V trimmed by 5 bases and J by 0 bases, 8 bases remained unmatched. The CDR3 DNA sequence: TGTGCCAGTAGTGAACTAGCGGGAGGAACCTTCTCCTACAATGAGCAGTTCTTC. Translating it yields CASSELAGGTFSYNEQFF.

The J gene is TRBJ1-1, the V gene TRBV27, with 7 bases aligning to TRBD1. In germline, CDR1 is MNHEY, CDR2 SMNVEV (reference sequence). J lost 10 bases, V lost 5 bases, and 7 bases had no gene match. This CDR3 has 12 amino acids. CDR3 sequence: CASSAETGRAFF. The CDR3 bases are TGTGCCAGCAGTGCCGAGACAGGGAGAGCTTTCTTT.

This clone was observed a single time. This sequence joins TRBV15 and TRBJ2-5; a weak D match, TRBD1 (5 bases). V was pared by 2 bases and J by 1 base, with 8 bases between. The CDR3 covers 14 residues. CDR1 is LNHNV, CDR2 YYDKDF, per germline (reference sequence). The CDR3 DNA reads as TGTGCCACCAGCAGACCAGGGCCCCAAGAGACCCAGTACTTC. This sequence encodes CATSRPGPQETQYF.

The chain joins TRBV7-6 to TRBJ2-7, with D possibly matching TRBD2 (6 bases). The CDR3 loop spans 15 amino acids. The germline gives CDR1 SGHVS, CDR2 FNYEAQ. Trimming left V 1 base short and J 0 bases short, with 10 bases between. The CDR3 coding sequence is TGTGCCAGCAGCTTAGAGGCGGGGAGCTCCTACGAGCAGTACTTC. Its protein product is CASSLEAGSSYEQYF.

The V call is TRBV5-4, the J call TRBJ2-7; 13 bases fit TRBD2. V lost 4 bases, J lost 1 base, and 2 bases stayed unmatched. CDR3 size: 15 residues. Germline V gene sequence: CDR1 SGHNT, CDR2 YYREEE (reference sequence). In DNA form, the CDR3 reads TGTGCCAGCAGCGCGGGACTAGCGGGGTCCTACGAGCAGTACTTC. Amino acid sequence: CASSAGLAGSYEQYF.

This chain links TRBV7-9 with TRBJ2-1; possible D gene TRBD1, 5 bases. Germline values: CDR1 SEHNR, CDR2 FQNEAQ (reference sequence). V shed 3 bases and J shed 8 bases, with 11 bases lying between them. The CDR3 totals 13 residues. The CDR3 region is CASSFRGADEQFF. The DNA for the CDR3 is TGTGCCAGCAGCTTTAGGGGTGCGGATGAGCAGTTCTTC. Combining the CDR3 with reference TRBV7-9 and TRBJ2-1 gives the whole variable domain DTGVSQNPRHKITKRGQNVTFRCDPISEHNRLYWYRQTLGQGPEFLTYFQNEAQLEKSRLLSDRFSAERPKGSFSTLEIQRTEQGDSAMYLCASSFRGADEQFFGPGTRLTVL.

This clone was observed once. The gene calls are TRBV5-1 and TRBJ2-7, with TRBD2 identical over 9 bases. J was trimmed by 2 bases and V by 8 bases; bases with no gene match: 8. The CDR3 has 14 residues. Germline CDR1 reads SGHRS; CDR2 reads YFSETQ. The CDR3 protein is CASHATSGPYEQYF. The DNA of the CDR3 is TGCGCCAGTCACGCGACTAGCGGTCCCTACGAGCAGTACTTC.

The chain has TRBV3-1 (or the pseudogene TRBV3-2) and TRBJ2-7; 12 bases match TRBD2. Per germline, CDR1 LGHDT and CDR2 YNNKEL (reference sequence). This CDR3 contains 15 residues. V lost 6 bases and J lost 5; bases outside the gene matches: 8. CDR3 sequence (DNA): TGTGCCAGCAGACTCGGACTAGCGGGAAATAACGAGCAGTACTTC. Amino acid sequence: CASRLGLAGNNEQYF.

The genes are TRBV21-1 and TRBJ2-7; no check of the table's D call, TRBD1, against the DNA was made. TRBV21-1 corresponds to a pseudogene. This CDR3 spans 14 amino acids. The CDR3 bases are TGTGCCAGGACAGGGCCTACGCTCTCCTACGAGCAGTACTTC. Encoded protein: CARTGPTLSYEQYF.

The chain couples TRBV19 to TRBJ1-1; TRBD1 might be the D (5 bases). CDR3 length: 14 residues. The germline gives CDR1 LNHDA, CDR2 SQIVND (reference sequence). V lost 5 bases and J 3 bases, leaving 13 bases between the germline ends. The CDR3 protein is CASSDPGRDTEAFF. The DNA for the CDR3 is TGTGCCAGTAGTGACCCAGGGAGGGACACTGAAGCTTTCTTT.

This chain links TRBV28 with TRBJ1-4; a possible D gene is TRBD1 (6 bases). The CDR3 is 15 amino acids. Per the germline V gene, CDR1 is MDHEN and CDR2 is SYDVKM. Trimming pared 6 bases from V and 4 bases from J, leaving 15 bases between. The CDR3 region is CASSLAGGGNEKLFF. CDR3 in DNA: TGTGCCAGCAGCTTGGCTGGGGGCGGTAATGAAAAACTGTTTTTT. The complete variable domain, with remaining parts taken from reference TRBV28 and TRBJ1-4, reads DVKVTQSSRYLVKRTGEKVFLECVQDMDHENMFWYRQDPGLGLRLIYFSYDVKMKEKGDIPEGYSVSREKKERFSLILESASTNQTSMYLCASSLAGGGNEKLFFGSGTQLSVL.

The chain recombines TRBV2 with TRBJ2-3, with TRBD1 as a possible D gene (5 bases). Germline CDR1 reads SNHLY; CDR2 reads FYNNEI. V lost 5 bases to trimming and J lost 4 bases, with 13 bases between them. This CDR3 has 14 amino acids. The DNA for the CDR3 is TGTGCCAGCAGTCGGACACAAATTTCAGATACGCAGTATTTT. Translated: CASSRTQISDTQYF.

This chain connects TRBV10-3 to TRBJ2-1; 10 bases fit TRBD2. The ends lost 3 bases at V and 6 bases at J; junction bases unmatched: 5. The CDR3 extends over 15 amino acids. Germline assignment: CDR1 ENHRY and CDR2 SYGVKD. This CDR3 is CAISDSGRAVNEQFF. For the CDR3, the DNA is TGTGCCATCAGTGACAGCGGGAGGGCCGTCAATGAGCAGTTCTTC.

V and J are TRBV6-5 and TRBJ2-7; weak D call: TRBD1 (6 bases). CDR3 length: 14 residues. Trimming removed 5 bases from V and 2 bases from J, with 13 bases in between. CDR1 is MNHEY, CDR2 SVGAGI, per germline. CDR3 protein: CASSLQGKTYEQYF. CDR3 DNA sequence: TGTGCCAGCAGTCTCCAGGGGAAGACCTACGAGCAGTACTTC.

The CDR3 sequence is CASSLTSGRVREQFF. The CDR3 nucleotides read TGTGCCAGCAGTCTGACTAGCGGGAGGGTAAGAGAGCAGTTCTTC. The chain recombines TRBV27 with TRBJ2-1, with 14 bases identical to TRBD2. V trimming: 5 bases; J trimming: 10 bases; junction bases outside the gene matches: 7. The germline V gene has CDR1 MNHEY and CDR2 SMNVEV (reference sequence). The CDR3 runs to 15 residues.

V is TRBV7-9 and J is TRBJ2-2; no reliable D call. Per germline, CDR1 SEHNR and CDR2 FQNEAQ (reference sequence). The V end was cut by 6 bases, the J end by 2 bases, with 13 bases between. This CDR3 region has 15 residues. The CDR3 spells CASREAGANTGELFF. CDR3 coding DNA: TGTGCCAGCAGAGAAGCAGGTGCCAACACCGGGGAGCTGTTTTTT.

This rearrangement joins TRBV6-4 to TRBJ2-3; tentative D call: TRBD2 (6 bases). The CDR3 is 15 residues long. V shed 2 bases and J shed 4 bases, with 13 bases lying between them. Germline V gene sequence: CDR1 MRHNA, CDR2 SNTAGT. The CDR3 coding sequence is TGTGCCAGCAGTGACAAGAGCGGGTCGGCAGATACGCAGTATTTT. This sequence encodes CASSDKSGSADTQYF.

V gene TRBV6-5 combines with J gene TRBJ1-2, with a possible D match to TRBD1 (5 bases). This CDR3 is built from 15 residues. The germline V gene encodes CDR1 MNHEY and CDR2 SVGAGI. V lost 7 bases to trimming and J lost 5 bases, with 20 bases between them. The CDR3 spells CASNPEFRGAYGYTF. CDR3 nucleotides: TGTGCCAGCAATCCCGAGTTTAGGGGCGCATATGGCTACACCTTC.

The J gene is TRBJ2-2, the V gene TRBV10-3, with D possibly matching TRBD1 (5 bases). There are 13 residues in the CDR3. Trimming pared 3 bases from V and 6 bases from J, leaving 8 bases between. Germline CDR1 is ENHRY and CDR2 is SYGVKD. CDR3 sequence (DNA): TGTGCCATCAGTGACCCAGGGTCCGGGGAGCTGTTTTTT. It is translated as CAISDPGSGELFF.

The chain carries TRBV7-2 and TRBJ1-2, with 7 bases aligning to TRBD1. In germline, CDR1 is SGHTA, CDR2 FQGNSA. The CDR3 contains 14 residues. V lost 7 bases, J lost 4 bases, and 9 bases stayed unmatched. CDR3 nucleotides: TGTGCCAGCACCGTAAATTCAGGGGGCTATGGCTACACCTTC. It yields the protein CASTVNSGGYGYTF. Drawing the rest from reference TRBV7-2 and TRBJ1-2, the complete variable domain is GAGVSQSPSNKVTEKGKDVELRCDPISGHTALYWYRQSLGQGLEFLIYFQGNSAPDKSGLPSDRFSAERTGGSVSTLTIQRTQQEDSAVYLCASTVNSGGYGYTFGSGTRLTVV.